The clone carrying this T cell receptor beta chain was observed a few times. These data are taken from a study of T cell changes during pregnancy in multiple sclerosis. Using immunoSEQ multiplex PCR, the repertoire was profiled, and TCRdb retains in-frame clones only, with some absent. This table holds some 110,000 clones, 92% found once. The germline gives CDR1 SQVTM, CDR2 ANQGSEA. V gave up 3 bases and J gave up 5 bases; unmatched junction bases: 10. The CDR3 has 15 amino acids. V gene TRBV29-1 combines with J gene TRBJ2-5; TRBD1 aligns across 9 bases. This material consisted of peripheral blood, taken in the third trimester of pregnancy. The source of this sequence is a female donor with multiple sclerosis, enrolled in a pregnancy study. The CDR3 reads CSVEVGQGSGETQYF. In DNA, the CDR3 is TGCAGCGTTGAGGTCGGACAGGGGAGTGGGGAGACCCAGTACTTC.